This T cell receptor (beta chain) was sequenced in a study of response to subunit inactivated influenza vaccine. MiXCR was run by TCRdb on the RT-PCR reads, yielding one entry per CDR3 protein. The repertoire holds 500,000 or so distinct CDR3 sequences, with 16% as singletons. Whole-study findings and limits: A suggestion made by the authors is that each seasonal influenza vaccination recruits few new T cells.

This clonotype was observed a few times. Its antigen is not known. The receptor was derived from a man aged 45 to 75 who received an inactivated influenza vaccine. Specimen: CD4+ T cells sorted from PBMCs, collected about 23 months after vaccination.

In DNA, the CDR3 is TGCGCCAGCAGCCAAGATCCAGGGGACGGCTACACCTTC. This sequence encodes CASSQDPGDGYTF. The genes are TRBV4-3 and TRBJ1-2, with D possibly being TRBD1 (6 bases). From germline, CDR1 is LGHNA and CDR2 YSLEER. This CDR3 region has 13 residues. Between the trimmed V and J ends, which lost 0 bases and 8 bases, there was a span of 10 bases.